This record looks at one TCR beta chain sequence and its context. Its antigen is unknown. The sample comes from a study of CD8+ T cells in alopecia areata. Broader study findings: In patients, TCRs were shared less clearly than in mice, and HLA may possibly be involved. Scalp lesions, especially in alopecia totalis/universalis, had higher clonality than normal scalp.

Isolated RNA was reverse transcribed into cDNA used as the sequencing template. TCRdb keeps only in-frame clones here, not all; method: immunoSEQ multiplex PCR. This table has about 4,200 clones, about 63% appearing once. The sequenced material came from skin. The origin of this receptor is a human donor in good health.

The CDR3 bases are TGTGCCAGCAGCGTTCAGGAAGCTTTCTTT. It codes for CASSVQEAFF. The chain carries TRBV2 and TRBJ1-1; no clear D gene. With 6 bases removed from V and 8 bases from J, the gap between germline ends came to 7 bases. Germline CDR1 SNHLY, CDR2 FYNNEI. The CDR3 length is 10 residues.